This entry concerns a single T cell receptor (beta chain). What it recognizes is unknown. Use of 60 Vbeta and 13 Jbeta primers characterized the PCR. Sequencing was performed with immunoSEQ multiplex PCR; in TCRdb, only in-frame clones are kept and a portion is missing. The repertoire has 300,000 or so clones, around four fifths of them found once; the top ten carry about 2%. The source of the sample is a study of cytomegalovirus exposure and HLA in healthy donors. Turning to the study itself: An early release of data contained 80 million to 85 million unique TCRs, which came from HLA-typed donors. Most genotyped donors, about four fifths of around 370, had Caucasian-associated genetic ancestry.

Per the germline V gene, CDR1 is LGHNA and CDR2 is YNFKEQ. The CDR3 extends over 16 amino acids. Trimming left V 4 bases short and J 4 bases short, with 17 bases between. General study findings and limits: TRBV6-2, TRBV6-3 and other indistinguishable V segments were excluded.

Sequencing used PBMCs. The V and J genes are TRBV4-2 and TRBJ2-1; maybe TRBD2 (6 bases). This clonotype was sampled from a woman aged 40 to 49 in good health and CMV-seropositive. The CDR3 DNA reads as TGTGCCAGCAGCCTAGGAGATAGCGGACCTTACAATGAGCAGTTCTTC. It translates to CASSLGDSGPYNEQFF.